This TCR beta chain was profiled in a study of T cells in Graves' hyperthyroidism and ophthalmopathy. Trimming at V came to 8 bases and at J to 8 bases, leaving 8 bases not matched to a gene. The germline gives CDR1 SGHAT, CDR2 FQNNGV. CDR3 length equals 15 residues. Amplification of TCR beta CDR3 regions was performed using RNA transcripts as template. An initial round of RT-PCR targeting the TCR CDR3 relied on the HTBI primer set. TCRdb analysed the multiplex PCR reads with MiXCR anew, one entry per CDR3 protein. The sample has under 550,000 distinct CDR3 sequences; nearly 20% are singletons. The specimen was blood. The sequence was collected from a man aged 35 to 55 with Graves' ophthalmopathy. J is TRBJ2-1 and V is TRBV11-2, with TRBD2 matching over 14 bases. CDR3 loop: CASLGTSGRGHEQFF. The CDR3 DNA follows: TGTGCCAGCCTTGGGACTAGCGGGAGAGGGCATGAGCAGTTCTTC.